This T cell receptor (beta chain) was sequenced for a study of blood T cells in healthy people across ages. For the study at large: With template switching, about one barcoded beta molecule was captured per two T cells.

The CDR3 extends over 17 amino acids. V was clipped by 8 bases and J by 6 bases, with 28 bases between them. Germline V gene sequence: CDR1 SNHLY, CDR2 FYNNEI. On this clonotype: Its antigen is as yet unknown.

A J-beta primer mix and a sample-barcoded 5' primer were used in a second PCR of about 7 to 12 cycles. MiXCR, applied by TCRdb to the 5' RACE reads, yields one record per CDR3 protein. The table records more than 1.4 million distinct CDR3 sequences, 42% of them present only once. Regarding the study as a whole: Age advanced and TCR beta diversity per million T cells fell, roughly linearly.

The chain uses TRBV2 and TRBJ2-5; D gene ambiguous. The specimen sequenced was blood. The source of this sequence is a woman under 30 in good health. CDR3: CASPPPWRLLHRKTQYF. In DNA form, the CDR3 reads TGTGCCAGCCCGCCGCCCTGGCGGCTCCTTCACCGGAAGACCCAGTACTTC.